This TCR beta chain comes out of a study of T-cell memory formation after mild COVID-19. The germline V and J ends were trimmed by 3 bases and 2 bases, with 10 bases remaining between them. Germline V gene data show CDR1 as KGHSH and CDR2 as LQKENI. The CDR3 has 15 amino acids. Each CDR3 protein gets one entry after TCRdb re-called the 5' RACE reads with MiXCR. The data show fewer than 250,000 distinct CDR3 sequences, more than 25% seen once. The sequence derives from an adult woman who had mild COVID-19 (a few samples of this study predate the infection). Cell type and time point are not known. This chain connects TRBV18 to TRBJ2-2; perhaps TRBD2 as D (6 bases). Sample: PBMCs or a T cell subset sorted from them (not recorded which). The CDR3, as DNA: TGTGCCAGCTCACCGGGACTGGTAAACACCGGGGAGCTGTTTTTT. The encoded protein is CASSPGLVNTGELFF. Based on the CDR3 plus reference TRBV18 and TRBJ2-2, the full variable domain is NAGVMQNPRHLVRRRGQEARLRCSPMKGHSHVYWYRQLPEEGLKFMVYLQKENIIDESGMPKERFSAEFPKEGPSILRIQQVVRGDSAAYFCASSPGLVNTGELFFGEGSRLTVL.